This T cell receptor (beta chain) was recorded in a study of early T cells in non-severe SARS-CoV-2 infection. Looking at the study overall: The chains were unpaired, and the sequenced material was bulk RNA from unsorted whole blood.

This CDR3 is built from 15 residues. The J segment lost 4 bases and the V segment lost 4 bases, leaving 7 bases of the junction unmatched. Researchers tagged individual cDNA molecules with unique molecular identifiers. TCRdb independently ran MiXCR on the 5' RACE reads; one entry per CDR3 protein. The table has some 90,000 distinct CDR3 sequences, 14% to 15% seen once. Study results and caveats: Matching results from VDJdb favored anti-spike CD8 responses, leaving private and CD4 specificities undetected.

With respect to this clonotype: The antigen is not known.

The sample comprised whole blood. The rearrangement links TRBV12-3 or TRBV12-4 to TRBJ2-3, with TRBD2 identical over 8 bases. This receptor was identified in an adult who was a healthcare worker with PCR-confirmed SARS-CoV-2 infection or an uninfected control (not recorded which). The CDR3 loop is CASSSGLGVADTQYF. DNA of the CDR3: TGTGCCAGCAGTTCGGGACTAGGGGTTGCAGATACGCAGTATTTT.